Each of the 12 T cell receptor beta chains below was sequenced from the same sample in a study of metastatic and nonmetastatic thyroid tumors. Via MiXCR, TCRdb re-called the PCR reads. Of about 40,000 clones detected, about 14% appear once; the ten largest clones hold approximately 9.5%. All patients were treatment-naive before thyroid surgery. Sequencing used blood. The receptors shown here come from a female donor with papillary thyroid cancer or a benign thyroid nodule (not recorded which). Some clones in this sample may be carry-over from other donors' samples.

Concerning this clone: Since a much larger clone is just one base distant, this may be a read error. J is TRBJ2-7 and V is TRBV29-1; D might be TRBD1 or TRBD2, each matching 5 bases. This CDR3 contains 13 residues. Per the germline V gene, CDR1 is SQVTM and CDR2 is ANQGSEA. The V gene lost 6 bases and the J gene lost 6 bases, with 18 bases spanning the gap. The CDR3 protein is CSVRSGTPVEQYF. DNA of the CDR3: TGCAGCGTGCGATCCGGGACCCCCGTCGAGCAGTACTTC.

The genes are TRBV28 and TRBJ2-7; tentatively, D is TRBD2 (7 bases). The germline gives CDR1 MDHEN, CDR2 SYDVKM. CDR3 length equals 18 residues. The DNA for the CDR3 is TGTGCCAGCAGTGTATCGGGGGGCCTGGGGACGTCACCCTACGAGCACGCTGTC. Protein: CASSVSGGLGTSPYEHAV.

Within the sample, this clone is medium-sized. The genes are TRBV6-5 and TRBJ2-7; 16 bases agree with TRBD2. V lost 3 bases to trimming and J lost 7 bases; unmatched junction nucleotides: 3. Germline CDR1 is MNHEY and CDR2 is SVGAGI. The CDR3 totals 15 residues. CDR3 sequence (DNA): TGTGCCAGCAGTTATGGGACTAGCGGGAGGGGTGAGCAGTACTTC. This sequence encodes CASSYGTSGRGEQYF.

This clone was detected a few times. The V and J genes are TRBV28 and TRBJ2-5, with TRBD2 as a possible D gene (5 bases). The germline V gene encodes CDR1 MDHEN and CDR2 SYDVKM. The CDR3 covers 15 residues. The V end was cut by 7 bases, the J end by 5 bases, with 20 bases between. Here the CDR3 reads CASTPVAGLVETQYF. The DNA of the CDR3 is TGTGCCAGCACTCCGGTAGCTGGACTGGTGGAGACCCAGTACTTC.

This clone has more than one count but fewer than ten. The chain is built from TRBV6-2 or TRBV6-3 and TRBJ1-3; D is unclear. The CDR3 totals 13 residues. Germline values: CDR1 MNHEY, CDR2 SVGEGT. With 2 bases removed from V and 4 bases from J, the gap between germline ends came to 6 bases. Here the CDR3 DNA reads TGTGCCAGCAGTTACGCTCAGGGAAACACCATATATTTT. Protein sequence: CASSYAQGNTIYF.

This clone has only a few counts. The CDR3 DNA reads as TGTGCCAGTCGGGTCACTAAAATCTACGAGCAGTACTTC. It translates to CASRVTKIYEQYF. The V gene is TRBV19, the J gene TRBJ2-7; the D is unclear. CDR1 is LNHDA and CDR2 is SQIVND in the germline V gene (reference sequence). With 8 bases removed from V and 3 bases from J, the gap between germline ends came to 14 bases. CDR3 length: 13 amino acids. The full variable domain, completed using reference TRBV19 and TRBJ2-7, is DGGITQSPKYLFRKEGQNVTLSCEQNLNHDAMYWYRQDPGQGLRLIYYSQIVNDFQKGDIAEGYSVSREKKESFPLTVTSAQKNPTAFYLCASRVTKIYEQYFGPGTRLTVT.

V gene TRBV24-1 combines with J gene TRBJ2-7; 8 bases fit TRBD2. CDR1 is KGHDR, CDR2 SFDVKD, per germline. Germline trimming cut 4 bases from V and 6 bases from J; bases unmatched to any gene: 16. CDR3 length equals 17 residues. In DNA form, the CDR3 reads TGTGCCACCAGTGACGGGGGGGGCCCTGGCGGGAGGCGCGAGCAGTACTTC. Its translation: CATSDGGGPGGRREQYF.

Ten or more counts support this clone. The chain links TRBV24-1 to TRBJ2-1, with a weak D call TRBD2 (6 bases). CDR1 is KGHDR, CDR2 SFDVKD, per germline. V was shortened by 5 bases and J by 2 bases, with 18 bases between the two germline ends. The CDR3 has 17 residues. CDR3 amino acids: CATSVTEEGRPYNEQFF. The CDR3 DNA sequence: TGTGCCACCAGTGTGACTGAGGAGGGCCGACCCTACAATGAGCAGTTCTTC.

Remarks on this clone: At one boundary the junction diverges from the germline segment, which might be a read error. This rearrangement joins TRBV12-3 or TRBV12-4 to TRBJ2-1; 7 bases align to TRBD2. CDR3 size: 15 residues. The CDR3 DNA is TGCGCCAGCACCTCAAGCGGGATGGTCGGAAATGAGCAGTTCTTC. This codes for CASTSSGMVGNEQFF.

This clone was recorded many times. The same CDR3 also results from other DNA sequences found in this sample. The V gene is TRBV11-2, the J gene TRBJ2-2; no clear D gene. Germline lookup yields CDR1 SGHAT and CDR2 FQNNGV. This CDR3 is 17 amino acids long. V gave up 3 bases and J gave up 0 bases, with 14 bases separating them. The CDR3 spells CASSFVSSGTNTGELFF. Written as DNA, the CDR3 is TGTGCCAGCAGCTTCGTATCATCTGGTACGAACACCGGGGAGCTGTTTTTT. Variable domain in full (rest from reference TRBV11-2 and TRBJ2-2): EAGVAQSPRYKIIEKRQSVAFWCNPISGHATLYWYQQILGQGPKLLIQFQNNGVVDDSQLPKDRFSAERLKGVDSTLKIQPAKLEDSAVYLCASSFVSSGTNTGELFFGEGSRLTVL.

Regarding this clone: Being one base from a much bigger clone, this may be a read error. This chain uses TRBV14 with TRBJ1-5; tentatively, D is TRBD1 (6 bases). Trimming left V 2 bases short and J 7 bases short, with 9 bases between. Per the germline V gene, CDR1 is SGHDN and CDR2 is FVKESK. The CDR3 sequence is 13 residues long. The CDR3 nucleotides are TGTGCCAGCAGCCAATACAGGGTCCAGCCCCAGCATTTT. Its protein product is CASSQYRVQPQHF.

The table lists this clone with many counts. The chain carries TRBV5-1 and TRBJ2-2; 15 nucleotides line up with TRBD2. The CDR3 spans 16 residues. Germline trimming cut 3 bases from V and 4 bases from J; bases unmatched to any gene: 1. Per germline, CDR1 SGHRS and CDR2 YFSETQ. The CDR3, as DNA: TGCGCCAGCAGCTCGGGACTAGCGGGAGGCACCGGGGAGCTGTTTTTT. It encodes CASSSGLAGGTGELFF.